This entry lists 15 T cell receptor beta chains sequenced from one sample in a study of blood T cell repertoires in COVID-19. Sequencing was performed with immunoSEQ multiplex PCR; in TCRdb, only in-frame clones are kept and a portion is missing. Of roughly 62,000 clones listed, roughly 87% are singletons. Sequenced sample: peripheral blood. These receptors all come from a human donor with acute or convalescent COVID-19. The donor label of this sample is uncertain.

This clone is classed as medium-sized. The chain recombines TRBV7-3 with TRBJ2-1; D perhaps matches TRBD2 (6 bases). CDR3 length equals 14 residues. The V end was cut by 5 bases, the J end by 7 bases, with 15 bases between. Germline V CDR1 and CDR2: SGHTA, FQGTGA. Here the CDR3 reads CASSLAGFLNEQFF. The CDR3 DNA reads as TGTGCCAGCAGCCTGGCGGGATTCTTGAATGAGCAGTTCTTC.

The chain links TRBV6-1 to TRBJ1-5; TRBD1 aligns across 8 bases. The CDR3 extends over 18 amino acids. Per the germline V gene, CDR1 is MNHNS and CDR2 is SASEGT. V dropped 3 bases and J dropped 9; count of bases not matched to a gene: 19. The CDR3 here is CASSDRVGVGTGGVPQHF. The CDR3, as DNA: TGTGCCAGCAGTGATCGTGTAGGTGTCGGGACAGGTGGGGTGCCCCAGCATTTT.

This clone appeared a few times. The genes are TRBV28 and TRBJ1-1; 8 nucleotides line up with TRBD1. Per the germline V gene, CDR1 is MDHEN and CDR2 is SYDVKM. Trimming took 6 bases from V and 0 from J; bases not matched to a gene: 9. The CDR3 covers 16 residues. The CDR3 loop is CASRALQGGMNTEAFF. The CDR3 DNA reads as TGTGCCAGCAGGGCGCTACAGGGGGGGATGAACACTGAAGCTTTCTTT. Supplemented by reference TRBV28 and TRBJ1-1, the full variable domain reads DVKVTQSSRYLVKRTGEKVFLECVQDMDHENMFWYRQDPGLGLRLIYFSYDVKMKEKGDIPEGYSVSREKKERFSLILESASTNQTSMYLCASRALQGGMNTEAFFGQGTRLTVV.

This sequence joins TRBV5-1 and TRBJ2-5, with TRBD1 matching over 8 bases. The CDR3 consists of 14 residues. V was pared by 4 bases and J by 5 bases, with 7 bases of the junction left unmatched. The germline V gene encodes CDR1 SGHRS and CDR2 YFSETQ. CDR3 residues: CASSQRTGFETQYF. CDR3 DNA: TGCGCCAGCAGCCAAAGGACAGGGTTTGAGACCCAGTACTTC.

This chain links TRBV6-5 with TRBJ1-5; D not resolved. CDR1 is MNHEY and CDR2 is SVGAGI in the germline V gene. Between the trimmed V and J ends, which lost 8 bases and 6 bases, there was a span of 20 bases. The CDR3 covers 15 residues. This CDR3 reads CASLSKAGTSQPQHF. CDR3 bases: TGTGCCAGCCTCTCGAAAGCGGGAACGAGTCAGCCCCAGCATTTT.

The chain uses TRBV19 and TRBJ1-5; D is undetermined. Germline V gene lookup returns CDR1 LNHDA and CDR2 SQIVND (reference sequence). The CDR3 consists of 15 residues. Trimming stripped 3 bases from V and 3 bases from J, with 12 bases between. The CDR3, as DNA: TGTGCCAGTAGTATCAAACAGAGGGACAATCAGCCCCAGCATTTT. Residues: CASSIKQRDNQPQHF.

The V call is TRBV7-6, the J call TRBJ2-1; 14 nucleotides line up with TRBD2. The germline CDR1 and CDR2 sequences are SGHVS and FNYEAQ. Unmatched junction bases numbered 12, after V lost 4 bases and J lost 4 bases. The CDR3 runs 19 residues. The CDR3 DNA follows: TGTGCCAGCAGCTGGGCCGGAGGGGGACTAGCGGGAGTGTACAATGAGCAGTTCTTC. Amino acids: CASSWAGGGLAGVYNEQFF.

V usage is TRBV6-1 and J usage is TRBJ1-2; 7 bases map to TRBD1. V trimming: 7 bases; J trimming: 8 bases; junction bases outside the gene matches: 13. Germline V CDR1 and CDR2: MNHNS, SASEGT. The CDR3 length is 14 residues. CDR3 sequence reads: CASISAGQASGYTF. The CDR3 region has the DNA TGTGCCAGCATTTCGGCTGGACAGGCTAGCGGCTACACCTTC.

The chain couples TRBV19 to TRBJ2-2, with 9 bases identical to TRBD2. The ends lost 3 bases at V and 0 bases at J; junction bases unmatched: 14. The CDR3 has 20 residues. The germline gives CDR1 LNHDA, CDR2 SQIVND (reference sequence). The CDR3 loop is CASSMVGLADYYPNTGELFF. The CDR3 DNA reads as TGTGCCAGTAGTATGGTGGGACTAGCAGACTACTACCCGAACACCGGGGAGCTGTTTTTT.

This chain links TRBV11-2 with TRBJ2-1, with 9 bases aligning to TRBD1. CDR3 size: 17 residues. With 1 base clipped from V and 4 bases from J, the junction kept 8 bases outside the gene matches. The germline CDR1 and CDR2 sequences are SGHAT and FQNNGV. CDR3 protein: CASSLAWDRATYNEQFF. DNA of the CDR3: TGTGCCAGCAGCTTAGCCTGGGACAGGGCGACGTACAATGAGCAGTTCTTC.

The chain is built from TRBV5-1 and TRBJ1-2, with 8 nucleotides matching TRBD1. Per germline, CDR1 SGHRS and CDR2 YFSETQ. With V trimmed by 0 bases and J by 6 bases, 7 bases remained unmatched. The CDR3 is made up of 15 amino acids. CDR3 sequence: CASSLDTPGGHGYTF. For the CDR3, the DNA is TGCGCCAGCAGCTTGGATACCCCAGGGGGCCATGGCTACACCTTC.

The chain employs TRBV5-1 and TRBJ2-5; tentatively, D is TRBD2 (5 bases). CDR1 and CDR2 from the germline V gene are SGHRS and YFSETQ. V was trimmed by 4 bases and J by 7 bases, leaving 14 bases between them. The CDR3 spans 13 residues. In DNA, the CDR3 is TGCGCCAGCAGCATGGACTCAACCGGGACCCAGTACTTC. Encoded protein: CASSMDSTGTQYF.

This sequence joins TRBV18 and TRBJ2-5; TRBD2 might be the D (5 bases). CDR3 length equals 15 residues. Trimming pared 3 bases from V and 7 bases from J, leaving 18 bases between. The V gene's germline CDR1 is KGHSH and CDR2 LQKENI. The chain's CDR3 is CASSPPGALATTQYF. CDR3 in DNA: TGTGCCAGCTCACCCCCAGGCGCCTTAGCGACGACCCAGTACTTC.

V gene TRBV23-1 combines with J gene TRBJ2-1; 9 positions agree with TRBD2. TRBV23-1 is an ORF, and what it does is uncertain. V lost 0 bases to trimming and J lost 10 bases; unmatched junction nucleotides: 4. The CDR3 has 14 residues. CDR3 sequence (DNA): TGCGCCAGCAGTCAATCCCCTAGCGGGGAAGAGCAGTTCTTC. Translated: CASSQSPSGEEQFF.

The chain has TRBV4-2 and TRBJ2-5; 10 bases line up with TRBD2. V shed 5 bases and J 5 bases; nucleotides not matched to a gene: 8. The CDR3 runs 15 residues. The V gene's germline CDR1 is LGHNA and CDR2 YNFKEQ. CDR3 DNA sequence: TGTGCCAGCAGCTTGGATAGCGGGAGGTCTGAGACCCAGTACTTC. Translated: CASSLDSGRSETQYF.